This T cell receptor (beta chain) derives from a study of early T cells in non-severe SARS-CoV-2 infection. On the study more broadly: The chains were unpaired, and the sequenced material was bulk RNA from unsorted whole blood. Overall study findings and caveats: Matches to VDJdb favored anti-spike CD8 responses and missed private and CD4 specificities.

Each cDNA molecule carried a unique molecular identifier. MiXCR, applied by TCRdb to the 5' RACE reads, yields one record per CDR3 protein. The sample comprises about 64,000 distinct CDR3 sequences, about 19% of which are singletons, and 16% rests with the top ten. The V end lost 7 bases, the J end lost 0 bases, and 4 bases lay between the germline ends. Germline-derived CDR1 and CDR2 are SGHTA and FQGNSA. The CDR3 runs to 12 residues. On this clonotype: Its cognate antigen is unknown.

This receptor was identified in an adult who was a healthcare worker with PCR-confirmed SARS-CoV-2 infection or an uninfected control (not recorded which). The material was whole blood, obtained at baseline. This chain joins TRBV7-2 and TRBJ1-3, with unresolved D. The CDR3 nucleotides read TGTGCCAGCACGGGCTCTGGAAACACCATATATTTT. Translation gives CASTGSGNTIYF.